A selection of T cell receptor beta chains follows, all from one sample in a study of cytomegalovirus exposure and HLA in healthy donors. The method was immunoSEQ multiplex PCR; TCRdb's version includes in-frame clones alone and lacks a portion of them. Among 300,000 to 450,000 clones listed, around 86% were seen once. The sample was PBMCs. All receptors come from a woman between 18 and 29 years old in good health and CMV-seronegative. Both conserved end residues are part of each CDR3. A D gene is named only where the DNA matches it firmly. Clone size is given for some rows only: seen once, a few or many times, or a class if the clone is expanded.

TRBV4-1	NA	TRBJ2-2	NA	CASSQEGRMDYTGELFF
TRBV15	NA	TRBJ2-1	many	CATSRAGGTEQFF
TRBV19	NA	TRBJ1-5	NA	CASSTPGRGSNQPQHF
TRBV5-1	TRBD1	TRBJ2-6	NA	CASSFGQGSSGANVLTF
TRBV27	TRBD1	TRBJ2-7	few	CASSSQGQWEYEQYF
TRBV11-3	NA	TRBJ1-3	NA	CASSFAGTGNTIYF
TRBV5-4	NA	TRBJ2-2	NA	CASSLVDKELFF
TRBV30	NA	TRBJ2-7	once	CAWNPLAGPSYEQYF
TRBV2	NA	TRBJ1-2	NA	CASSIYSYGYTF
TRBV2	TRBD1	TRBJ2-5	once	CASRKGDRGGETQYF
TRBV7-9	TRBD1	TRBJ1-2	once	CASSLMSAGGYGYTF
TRBV7-9	TRBD1	TRBJ1-2	NA	CASSSTRRGQDGYTF
TRBV9	TRBD1	TRBJ2-1	few	CASSYGQGSYNEQFF
TRBV5-4	NA	TRBJ2-7	NA	CASSADRYRYEQYF
TRBV5-1	NA	TRBJ2-3	NA	CASSQNQVGDTQYF
TRBV11-1	TRBD2	TRBJ2-5	NA	CASSLEVAGLFGTQYF
TRBV27	NA	TRBJ1-1	NA	CASSLTGTTTEAFF
TRBV5-5	NA	TRBJ1-3	NA	CASSFDTTSGNTIYF
TRBV7-8	TRBD2	TRBJ2-7	NA	CASSLSLTPERERGEQYF
TRBV4-2	NA	TRBJ2-3	NA	CASSQERPAGYFTDTQYF
TRBV10-3	TRBD2	TRBJ2-1	NA	CASRLAGGGNNEQFF
TRBV6-1	TRBD2	TRBJ2-7	NA	CASSEAVGAGAYEQYF